These 17 T cell receptor beta chains originate from one sample sequenced in a study of T cells after yellow fever vaccination (dated by TCRdb to between 2018 and 2021). The library was built by means of 5' RACE. Sequencing was performed on an Illumina NovaSeq 6000. The public reads were run again by TCRdb, first through fastp at Q25 and then through MiXCR, and only productive beta chains were kept. Every CDR3 protein is listed once, alongside the most common genes and DNA of its rows. This sample is represented by about 220,000 distinct CDR3 sequences; 3.2% of them were singletons. The ten top clones hold around 3.3% of the sample. The treatment or condition label, read with the paper, signifies: live attenuated yellow fever vaccine strain. Specimen: CD4+ T cells sorted from PBMCs, collected 10 days after the yellow fever booster vaccination. The receptors come from a young man who received the YFV17D yellow fever vaccine.

This clonotype appeared many times. The rearrangement joins TRBV12-3 or TRBV12-4 to TRBJ2-3; D is possibly TRBD2 (5 bases). The CDR3 consists of 15 residues. Between the trimmed V and J ends, which lost 4 bases and 2 bases, there was a span of 13 bases. This CDR3 reads CASSSDWTPTDTQYF. CDR3 bases: TGTGCCAGCAGTTCGGACTGGACCCCCACAGATACGCAGTATTTT.

This clonotype was recorded a few times. The chain couples TRBV18 to TRBJ1-3, with TRBD1 identical over 8 bases. This CDR3 is 14 amino acids long. V lost 6 bases, J lost 3 bases, and 4 bases stayed unmatched. Germline lookup yields CDR1 KGHSH and CDR2 LQKENI. CDR3 sequence: CASSQDRDGNTIYF. CDR3 DNA sequence: TGTGCCAGCTCCCAGGACAGGGATGGAAACACCATATATTTT. Full variable domain (rest looked up from reference TRBV18 and TRBJ1-3): NAGVMQNPRHLVRRRGQEARLRCSPMKGHSHVYWYRQLPEEGLKFMVYLQKENIIDESGMPKERFSAEFPKEGPSILRIQQVVRGDSAAYFCASSQDRDGNTIYFGEGSWLTVV.

This clonotype was recorded at least ten times. At one end, the junction sequence differs from germline, possibly due to a read error. V gene TRBV7-7 combines with J gene TRBJ2-3; TRBD2 matches at 8 bases. This CDR3 spans 15 amino acids. Germline CDR1 reads SSHAT; CDR2 reads FNYEAQ (reference sequence). The CDR3 bases are TGTGCTAGCAGCCCGGGGACGGGAGGGTCAGATACGCAGTATTTT. Translation: CASSPGTGGSDTQYF.

This clonotype was counted many times. This sequence joins TRBV20-1 and TRBJ2-7; tentatively, D is TRBD2 (6 bases). CDR1 is DFQATT, CDR2 SNEGSKA, per germline (reference sequence). The CDR3 spans 12 residues. With 5 bases removed from V and 3 bases from J, the gap between germline ends came to 11 bases. The CDR3 DNA is TGCAGTGCTCCCGGGGGAAGCTACGAGCAGTACTTC. The encoded protein is CSAPGGSYEQYF.

This clonotype was found many times. V usage is TRBV6-2 or TRBV6-3 and J usage is TRBJ2-4; no reliable D call. With 6 bases removed from V and 2 bases from J, the gap between germline ends came to 17 bases. Germline V CDR1 and CDR2: MNHEY, SVGEGT. The CDR3 sequence is 16 residues long. The CDR3: CASSLSSLAPKNIQYF. In DNA form, the CDR3 reads TGTGCCAGCAGCCTATCCTCTTTAGCACCCAAAAACATTCAGTACTTC.

The J gene is TRBJ1-6, the V gene TRBV6-6, with D tentatively TRBD1 (6 bases). Trimming cost V 2 bases and J 7 bases, with 9 bases left between them. The germline gives CDR1 MNHNY, CDR2 SVGAGI (reference sequence). CDR3 length: 14 residues. DNA for the CDR3: TGTGCCAGCAGTTACCCACAGGGAAATTCACCCCTCCACTTT. Its translation is CASSYPQGNSPLHF.

The gene calls are TRBV12-5 and TRBJ2-5; D possibly corresponds to TRBD2 (5 bases). V was pared by 2 bases and J by 2 bases, with 9 bases between. This CDR3 contains 14 residues. CDR1 is LGHNT and CDR2 is FRNRAP in the germline V gene. The CDR3 is CASGLYGEQETQYF. The CDR3 DNA follows: TGTGCTAGTGGTTTGTACGGGGAACAAGAGACCCAGTACTTC.

This clonotype was picked up a small number of times. This sequence joins TRBV12-3 or TRBV12-4 and TRBJ1-2; the D gene is possibly TRBD1 (5 bases). V was shortened by 7 bases and J by 4 bases, with 16 bases between the two germline ends. The CDR3 sequence is 14 residues long. CDR3 nucleotide sequence: TGTGCCAGCACCGACCGGGGCAGCTCCTATGGCTACACCTTC. Translating gives CASTDRGSSYGYTF.

This clonotype has a count of ten or more. J is TRBJ1-1 and V is TRBV5-5; D ambiguous. Trimming shortened V by 1 base and J by 3 bases, and 7 bases separated the two germline ends. The length of the CDR3 is 13 residues. Germline V lookup: CDR1 SGHKS, CDR2 YYEKEE (reference sequence). The CDR3 is CASSLSADTEAFF. The CDR3 DNA reads TGTGCCAGCAGCTTGAGTGCGGACACTGAAGCTTTCTTT.

This clonotype was detected only a few times. The chain joins TRBV7-2 to TRBJ2-1; D is possibly TRBD1 or TRBD2 (5 bases each). This CDR3 region has 16 residues. CDR1 SGHTA and CDR2 FQGNSA come from the germline V gene. The ends were cut back, 4 bases at V and 0 bases at J, with 13 bases in the middle. CDR3 protein: CASSYGTSSSYNEQFF. Here the CDR3 DNA reads TGTGCCAGCAGCTATGGGACGTCGAGCTCCTACAATGAGCAGTTCTTC.

This clonotype was detected ten times or more. The rearrangement joins TRBV6-5 to TRBJ2-5; a weak D match, TRBD1 (5 bases). Deletions cut 5 bases from V and 5 bases from J, with 12 bases between. The germline V gene has CDR1 MNHEY and CDR2 SVGAGI. There are 13 residues in the CDR3. The chain's CDR3 is CASSPMGLETQYF. In DNA, the CDR3 is TGTGCCAGCAGTCCCATGGGGCTTGAGACCCAGTACTTC.

This clonotype was found many times. The chain uses TRBV12-3 or TRBV12-4 and TRBJ2-6; TRBD1 is a possible D gene (5 bases). Trimming cost V 5 bases and J 2 bases, with 22 bases left between them. The CDR3 spans 19 residues. CDR3 coding DNA: TGTGCCAGCAGTAAACCCAAACCGGACATGAGCACTGGGGCCAACGTCCTGACTTTC. Translating it yields CASSKPKPDMSTGANVLTF.

This clonotype has at least ten counts. This CDR3 is CATRGTSHSNQPQHF. CDR3 coding DNA: TGTGCCACCCGGGGCACGTCACATAGCAATCAGCCCCAGCATTTT. This chain links TRBV2 with TRBJ1-5; D perhaps matches TRBD1 (5 bases). Trimming stripped 10 bases from V and 0 bases from J, with 16 bases between. The germline gives CDR1 SNHLY, CDR2 FYNNEI. CDR3 length: 15 amino acids.

There are many counts of this clonotype. J is TRBJ1-1 and V is TRBV21-1. TRBV21-1 corresponds to a pseudogene. The CDR3 is 15 residues long. The CDR3 sequence: CASSKVGLWRIEAFF. For the CDR3, the DNA is TGTGCCAGCAGCAAAGTAGGGTTGTGGCGGATTGAAGCTTTCTTT.

This clonotype was seen more than once but under ten times. V gene TRBV15 combines with J gene TRBJ2-5, with 8 nucleotides matching TRBD2. The CDR3 length is 17 residues. J was trimmed by 2 bases and V by 1 base; bases with no gene match: 9. Per the germline V gene, CDR1 is LNHNV and CDR2 is YYDKDF (reference sequence). The CDR3 loop reads CATSRVKAGGPQETQYF. CDR3 nucleotides: TGTGCCACCAGCAGAGTTAAGGCGGGGGGACCACAAGAGACCCAGTACTTC. Drawing the rest from reference TRBV15 and TRBJ2-5, the complete variable domain is DAMVIQNPRYQVTQFGKPVTLSCSQTLNHNVMYWYQQKSSQAPKLLFHYYDKDFNNEADTPDNFQSRRPNTSFCFLDIRSPGLGDTAMYLCATSRVKAGGPQETQYFGPGTRLLVL.

This chain uses TRBV5-1 with TRBJ1-6, with 8 bases matching TRBD1. Germline trimming cut 5 bases from V and 6 bases from J; bases unmatched to any gene: 16. The V gene's germline CDR1 is SGHRS and CDR2 YFSETQ. The CDR3 sequence is 18 residues long. The CDR3 bases are TGCGCCAGCAGTAGAGGGACAGGAGACCCCCGAGGTAATTCACCCCTCCACTTT. Translation: CASSRGTGDPRGNSPLHF.

This clonotype has a count of ten or more. The chain joins TRBV5-1 to TRBJ2-1; D possibly matches TRBD1 or TRBD2 (5 bases each). V lost 2 bases to trimming and J lost 6 bases, with 12 bases between them. Per germline, CDR1 SGHRS and CDR2 YFSETQ. CDR3 size: 14 residues. The CDR3: CASSLTGAGNEQFF. CDR3 in DNA: TGCGCCAGCAGCTTAACCGGGGCGGGCAATGAGCAGTTCTTC.